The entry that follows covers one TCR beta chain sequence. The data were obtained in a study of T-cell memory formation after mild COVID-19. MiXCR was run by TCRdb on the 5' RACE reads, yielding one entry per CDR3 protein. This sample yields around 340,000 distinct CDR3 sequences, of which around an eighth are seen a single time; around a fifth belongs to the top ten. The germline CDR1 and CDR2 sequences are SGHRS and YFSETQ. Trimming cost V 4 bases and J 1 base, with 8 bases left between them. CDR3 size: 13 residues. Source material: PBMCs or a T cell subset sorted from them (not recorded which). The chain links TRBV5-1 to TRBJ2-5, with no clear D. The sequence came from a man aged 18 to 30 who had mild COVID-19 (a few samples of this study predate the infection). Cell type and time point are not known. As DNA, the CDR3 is TGCGCCAGCAGCATCGGGCCCCAAGAGACCCAGTACTTC. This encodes CASSIGPQETQYF.